This T cell receptor beta chain was retrieved from a study of cytotoxic CD8 clonotypes in ibrutinib-treated CLL. Study background: Recorded responses included 24 partial and 2 complete; following median roughly 70 months, roughly 15 stayed remitted and some 12 progressed.

The CDR3 length is 15 residues. Deletions cut 1 base from V and 2 bases from J, with 11 bases between. The germline CDR1 and CDR2 sequences are MGHRA and YSYEKL. Profiled with immunoSEQ multiplex PCR; TCRdb holds only in-frame clones, not every one. This repertoire shows roughly 300,000 clones, 70% to 80% found once; its top ten account for 5.6%. A remark on this clone: Its antigen is unidentified.

Study-level results: Clonality increased at ibrutinib response and stayed stable in sustained remission. At progression, however, it fell back toward baseline. Rare overall, public clonotypes shrank or held steady under therapy.

The receptor was isolated from a human donor with chronic lymphocytic leukemia. The rearrangement joins TRBV4-1 to TRBJ1-2, with D possibly matching TRBD1 (5 bases). The specimen comprised PBMCs, sampled at disease progression, from a patient treated with ibrutinib. The CDR3 DNA follows: TGCGCCAGCAGCCAAGGGACGCAGGGAAACTATGGCTACACCTTC. Translation gives CASSQGTQGNYGYTF.